The 16 T cell receptor beta chains in this list originate from one sample, sequenced in a study of blood T cell repertoires in COVID-19. TCRdb's copy holds only in-frame clones and misses some; the assay was immunoSEQ multiplex PCR. The sample includes tens of thousands of clones, about 82% of them seen just once. Sequences were obtained from peripheral blood. These receptors all come from a man aged 65-85 years with acute or convalescent COVID-19.

This clone was detected only a few times. The V and J genes are TRBV7-9 and TRBJ1-2, with D hard to call. V lost 0 bases to trimming and J lost 1 base, with 6 bases between them. Germline CDR1 reads SEHNR; CDR2 reads FQNEAQ (reference sequence). This CDR3 is built from 14 residues. The CDR3 here is CASSLAGHNYGYTF. CDR3 nucleotide sequence: TGTGCCAGCAGCTTAGCTGGGCATAACTATGGCTACACCTTC.

The CDR3 nucleotides read TGTGCCAGCAGCGGAGGGGGTATTGGTGGCTACACCTTC. The encoded protein is CASSGGGIGGYTF. The chain carries TRBV9 and TRBJ1-2, with D possibly TRBD1 on 6 matching bases. The germline V gene has CDR1 SGDLS and CDR2 YYNGEE. This CDR3 has 13 residues. V was trimmed by 3 bases and J by 7 bases, leaving 13 bases between them.

This clone was seen a few times. The chain employs TRBV19 and TRBJ2-3; TRBD2 is a possible D gene (7 bases). Germline loops: CDR1 LNHDA, CDR2 SQIVND (reference sequence). The CDR3 totals 14 residues. V lost 5 bases and J 4 bases, leaving 13 bases between the germline ends. Written as DNA, the CDR3 is TGTGCCAGTAGTGTGGGGGGGCGGGCAGATACGCAGTATTTT. Its protein product is CASSVGGRADTQYF.

This sequence joins TRBV2 and TRBJ1-5; 7 nucleotides line up with TRBD1. CDR1 is SNHLY and CDR2 is FYNNEI in the germline V gene. J lost 5 bases, V lost 1 base, and 2 bases had no gene match. The CDR3 totals 14 residues. The CDR3 loop reads CASSEVGTDQPQHF. In nucleotides, the CDR3 is TGTGCCAGCAGTGAAGTAGGGACAGATCAGCCCCAGCATTTT.

This sequence joins TRBV6-2 or TRBV6-3 and TRBJ1-5; weak D call: TRBD1 (5 bases). The CDR3 sequence is 15 residues long. Per the germline V gene, CDR1 is MNHEY and CDR2 is SVGEGT. V shed 5 bases and J shed 4 bases, with 15 bases lying between them. CDR3 sequence: CASSTPREGNQPQHF. DNA of the CDR3: TGTGCCAGCAGTACCCCCAGGGAGGGTAATCAGCCCCAGCATTTT.

V is TRBV18 and J is TRBJ1-3; 8 bases are a match to TRBD1. This CDR3 spans 15 amino acids. The germline gives CDR1 KGHSH, CDR2 LQKENI. J gave up 4 bases and V 6 bases, and 8 bases lay outside the gene matches. This CDR3 is CASSSQGADGNTIYF. CDR3 nucleotide sequence: TGTGCCAGCTCGTCTCAGGGGGCCGACGGAAACACCATATATTTT.

The V gene is TRBV6-5, the J gene TRBJ2-1; 8 positions agree with TRBD2. CDR1 and CDR2 (germline): MNHEY, SVGAGI. The trim removed 10 bases at V and 4 bases at J, leaving 12 bases unmatched. This CDR3 has 15 amino acids. CDR3: CATTPQRGRYNEQFF. The CDR3 coding sequence is TGTGCCACCACCCCTCAGCGGGGGAGATACAATGAGCAGTTCTTC.

The chain uses TRBV5-1 and TRBJ2-7, with a weak D call TRBD2 (5 bases). Germline V lookup: CDR1 SGHRS, CDR2 YFSETQ. The CDR3 consists of 14 residues. Deletions cut 4 bases from V and 6 bases from J, with 17 bases between. The CDR3 reads CASSPSGERLEQYF. For the CDR3, the DNA is TGCGCCAGCAGCCCATCCGGGGAGCGGCTCGAGCAGTACTTC.

This sequence joins TRBV14 and TRBJ2-3, with TRBD1 matching over 9 bases. The CDR3 extends over 16 amino acids. Germline CDR1 SGHDN, CDR2 FVKESK. J gave up 4 bases and V 2 bases, and 7 bases lay outside the gene matches. DNA of the CDR3: TGTGCCAGCAGCCAAAAACCGGGACAGGGTTCAGATACGCAGTATTTT. Protein: CASSQKPGQGSDTQYF.

The chain uses TRBV7-9 and TRBJ1-1; 8 bases line up with TRBD1. CDR1 and CDR2 (germline): SEHNR, FQNEAQ (reference sequence). CDR3 size: 14 residues. The V segment lost 7 bases and the J segment 6 bases; nucleotides outside the gene matches: 10. The chain's CDR3 is CASKTTGESSEAFF. The CDR3 region has the DNA TGTGCCAGCAAGACGACAGGGGAGTCGTCTGAAGCTTTCTTT. The whole variable domain, remainder taken from reference TRBV7-9 and TRBJ1-1, is DTGVSQNPRHKITKRGQNVTFRCDPISEHNRLYWYRQTLGQGPEFLTYFQNEAQLEKSRLLSDRFSAERPKGSFSTLEIQRTEQGDSAMYLCASKTTGESSEAFFGQGTRLTVV.

The chain employs TRBV2 and TRBJ2-3; 9 nucleotides align to TRBD2. The CDR3 contains 16 residues. The germline V gene encodes CDR1 SNHLY and CDR2 FYNNEI. V was clipped by 3 bases and J by 1 base; unmatched bases: 5. This chain's CDR3 is CASSDWASGGTDTQYF. The CDR3 nucleotides read TGTGCCAGCAGTGATTGGGCTAGCGGGGGCACAGATACGCAGTATTTT.

The J gene is TRBJ2-7, the V gene TRBV18; D not certain. Germline V gene data show CDR1 as KGHSH and CDR2 as LQKENI. The CDR3 has 13 residues. The V gene lost 4 bases and the J gene lost 3 bases, with 10 bases spanning the gap. The CDR3 region has the DNA TGTGCCAGCTCACGGGCTGGAAACTACGAGCAGTACTTC. Protein: CASSRAGNYEQYF.

DNA for the CDR3: TGTGCCAGCAACAGACAGGTTACGAAAGAGACCCAGTACTTC. Protein sequence: CASNRQVTKETQYF. V and J are TRBV2 and TRBJ2-5; TRBD1 might be the D (6 bases). This CDR3 contains 14 residues. V lost 7 bases, J lost 3 bases, and 15 bases lay in between. Germline CDR1 is SNHLY and CDR2 is FYNNEI.

The chain has TRBV5-4 and TRBJ1-2, with D perhaps matching TRBD1 (6 bases). In germline, CDR1 is SGHNT, CDR2 YYREEE (reference sequence). This CDR3 comprises 15 residues. The V end was cut by 7 bases, the J end by 3 bases, with 19 bases between. CDR3 coding DNA: TGTGCCAGCGGTACACCCTTGAAGGGGGACTATGGCTACACCTTC. Translating it yields CASGTPLKGDYGYTF.

The V and J genes are TRBV19 and TRBJ2-1, with TRBD2 matching over 11 bases. V dropped 7 bases and J dropped 4; count of bases not matched to a gene: 6. This CDR3 is 15 amino acids long. In germline, CDR1 is LNHDA, CDR2 SQIVND (reference sequence). In DNA, the CDR3 is TGTGCCAGTATCCGCACTAGCGGGGGATACAATGAGCAGTTCTTC. This translates into CASIRTSGGYNEQFF. Variable domain in full (rest from reference TRBV19 and TRBJ2-1): DGGITQSPKYLFRKEGQNVTLSCEQNLNHDAMYWYRQDPGQGLRLIYYSQIVNDFQKGDIAEGYSVSREKKESFPLTVTSAQKNPTAFYLCASIRTSGGYNEQFFGPGTRLTVL.

The V call is TRBV28, the J call TRBJ2-7; 9 nucleotides match TRBD2. V dropped 5 bases and J dropped 3; count of bases not matched to a gene: 8. Germline V gene lookup returns CDR1 MDHEN and CDR2 SYDVKM. The CDR3 consists of 15 residues. The CDR3 loop reads CASSPPRGGVYEQYF. Written as DNA, the CDR3 is TGTGCCAGCAGTCCACCGCGGGGGGGGGTCTACGAGCAGTACTTC.